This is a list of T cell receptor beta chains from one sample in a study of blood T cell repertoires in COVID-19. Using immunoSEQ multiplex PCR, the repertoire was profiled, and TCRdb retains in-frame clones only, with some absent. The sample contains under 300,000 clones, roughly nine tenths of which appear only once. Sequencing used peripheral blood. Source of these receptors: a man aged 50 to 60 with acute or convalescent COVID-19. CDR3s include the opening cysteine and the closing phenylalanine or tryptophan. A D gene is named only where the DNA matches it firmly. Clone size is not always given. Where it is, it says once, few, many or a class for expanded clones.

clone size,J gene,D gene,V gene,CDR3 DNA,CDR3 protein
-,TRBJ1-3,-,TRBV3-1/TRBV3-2,TGTGCCAGCAGCCAAGCCCCACAAAGCTCTGGAAACACCATATATTTT,CASSQAPQSSGNTIYF
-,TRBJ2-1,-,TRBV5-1,TGCGCCAGCAGCTTGTATCAGACAGGCGATGAGCAGTTCTTC,CASSLYQTGDEQFF
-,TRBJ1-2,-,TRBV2,TGTGCCAGCAGAGCGACGGAGAACTATGGCTACACCTTC,CASRATENYGYTF
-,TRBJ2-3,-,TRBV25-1,TGTGCCAGCACAGGCAGATCAGATACGCAGTATTTT,CASTGRSDTQYF
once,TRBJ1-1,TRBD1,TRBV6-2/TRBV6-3,TGTGCCAGCAGTCGTCGACAGGGATCTGAAGCTTTCTTT,CASSRRQGSEAFF
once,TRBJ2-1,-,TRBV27,TGTGCCAGCAGTTCCAGGCTTGAGGGTGAGCAGTTCTTC,CASSSRLEGEQFF
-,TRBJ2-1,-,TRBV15,TGTGCCACCAGCAGAGATCCGACAGCTAACAATGAGCAGTTCTTC,CATSRDPTANNEQFF
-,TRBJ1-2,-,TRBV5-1,TGCGCCAGCAGCTTGGAACAGCGGGGGGGCTACACCTTC,CASSLEQRGGYTF
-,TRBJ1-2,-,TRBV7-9,TGTGCCAGCAGCTCTGCGGGACGCCGCGATGGCTACACCTTC,CASSSAGRRDGYTF
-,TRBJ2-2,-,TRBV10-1,TGCGCCAGCAGTGAAATGAGGGTCGCCGGGGAGCTGTTTTTT,CASSEMRVAGELFF
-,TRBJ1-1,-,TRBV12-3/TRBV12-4,TGTGCCAGCAGTTTCGGAGGGGCTGAAGCTTTCTTT,CASSFGGAEAFF
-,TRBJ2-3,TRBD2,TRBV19,TGTGCCAGTACCTATATGGGGGGGGGCACAGATACGCAGTATTTT,CASTYMGGGTDTQYF
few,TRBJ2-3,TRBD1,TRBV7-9,TGTGCCAGCACCGGACAGGGGAGCACAGATACGCAGTATTTT,CASTGQGSTDTQYF
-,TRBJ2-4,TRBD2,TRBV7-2,TGTGCCAGCAGCTTAGACCCTAGCGGGGGGCCACAGTACTTC,CASSLDPSGGPQYF
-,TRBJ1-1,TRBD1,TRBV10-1,TGCGCCAGCAGCAGGACAGGGGGCCTCACTGAAGCTTTCTTT,CASSRTGGLTEAFF
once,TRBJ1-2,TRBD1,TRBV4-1,TGCGCCAGCAGCCAAACCGGGACAGGGGGAAACTATGGCTACACCTTC,CASSQTGTGGNYGYTF
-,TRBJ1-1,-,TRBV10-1,TGCGCCAGCAGTGACAGGGACACTGAAGCTTTCTTT,CASSDRDTEAFF
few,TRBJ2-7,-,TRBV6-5,TGTGCCAGCAGTTATAACAGCCTATCCTACGAGCAGTACTTC,CASSYNSLSYEQYF
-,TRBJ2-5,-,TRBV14,TGTGCCAGCAGCCAAGCCCCGGGATTGGGGGGTGAAGAGACCCAGTACTTC,CASSQAPGLGGEETQYF
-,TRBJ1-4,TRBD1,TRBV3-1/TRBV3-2,TGTGCCAGCAGCCGTGGGACAGGGGGCGAAAAACTGTTTTTT,CASSRGTGGEKLFF
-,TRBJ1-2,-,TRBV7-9,TGTGCCAGCAGCAACCGGGACTATGGCTACACCTTC,CASSNRDYGYTF
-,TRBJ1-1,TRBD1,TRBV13,TGTGCCAGCAGGCGGGTTGTGGACAGGGAAAGAGTTGAAGCTTTCTTT,CASRRVVDRERVEAFF
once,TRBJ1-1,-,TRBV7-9,TGTGCCAGCAGCCCGGGACTCCTGAACACTGAAGCTTTCTTT,CASSPGLLNTEAFF
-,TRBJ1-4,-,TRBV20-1,TGCAGTGCTAGTCCAGGGTCGGCAACTAATGAAAAACTGTTTTTT,CSASPGSATNEKLFF
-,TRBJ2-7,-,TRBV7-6,TGTGCCAGCAGCCCAAGACGGGACACCCGCTACGAGCAGTACTTC,CASSPRRDTRYEQYF
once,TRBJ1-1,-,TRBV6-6,TGTGCCAGCAGTCCCGGCCGGGGGGCTGAAGCTTTCTTT,CASSPGRGAEAFF
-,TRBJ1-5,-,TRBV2,TGTGCCAGCAGTGTAGGGCAGGGAGGTCAGCCCCAGCATTTT,CASSVGQGGQPQHF
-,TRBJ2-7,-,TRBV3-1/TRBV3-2,TGTGCCAGCAGCCAAGAAAGGACAACGAGCTCCTACGAGCAGTACTTC,CASSQERTTSSYEQYF
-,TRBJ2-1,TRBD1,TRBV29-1,TGCAGCGTCAGGGGGTCAGGGGGCCCCCGCAATGAGCAGTTCTTC,CSVRGSGGPRNEQFF
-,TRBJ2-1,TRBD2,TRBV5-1,TGCGCCAGCAGCTCGGGGAGCGGGGGAACCTACAATGAGCAGTTCTTC,CASSSGSGGTYNEQFF
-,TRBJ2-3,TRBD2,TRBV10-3,TGTGCCATCCGGGCGGTGGCGGGGGGGACTTCCACAGATACGCAGTATTTT,CAIRAVAGGTSTDTQYF
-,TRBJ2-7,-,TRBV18,TGTGCCAGCTCACCAAGCCTTACCTACGAGCAGTACTTC,CASSPSLTYEQYF
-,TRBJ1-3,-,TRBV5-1,TGCGCCAGCAGCGTACAGGGCCAAAGCTCTGGAAACACCATATATTTT,CASSVQGQSSGNTIYF
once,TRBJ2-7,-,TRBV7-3,TGTGCCAGCAGCTTAGGAGGGACCTCCTACGAGCAGTACTTC,CASSLGGTSYEQYF
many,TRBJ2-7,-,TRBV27,TGTGCCAGCAGTCCTCGTGACACGCTCTACGAGCAGTACTTC,CASSPRDTLYEQYF
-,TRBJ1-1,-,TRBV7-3,TGTGCCAGCAGCAAAGGGGGGGAATCGAACACTGAAGCTTTCTTT,CASSKGGESNTEAFF
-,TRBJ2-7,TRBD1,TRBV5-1,TGCGCCAGCAGCTTCAGGGACAGGAACTACGAGCAGTACTTC,CASSFRDRNYEQYF
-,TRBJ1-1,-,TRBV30,TGTGCCTGGGTCGGCGGTCGGACGGAAAAAGGGGGGAACACTGAAGCTTTCTTT,CAWVGGRTEKGGNTEAFF
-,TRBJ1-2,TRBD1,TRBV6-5,TGTGCCAGCAGTTACGGGACAGGAGGCTATGGCTACACCTTC,CASSYGTGGYGYTF
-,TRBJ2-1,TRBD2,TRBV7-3,TGTGCCAGCAGCCCCTTGGGCGGGGGGTACAATGAGCAGTTCTTC,CASSPLGGGYNEQFF
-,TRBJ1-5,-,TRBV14,TGTGCCAGCAGCCGGGCACCCTACATCGATCCCCAGCATTTT,CASSRAPYIDPQHF
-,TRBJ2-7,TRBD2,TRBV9,TGTGCCAGCAGCGTAAACGGGAGGGGAAAACCCTACGAGCAGTACTTC,CASSVNGRGKPYEQYF
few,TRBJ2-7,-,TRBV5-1,TGCGCCAGCAGCCCGCGGTTGGACTCCTACGAGCAGTACTTC,CASSPRLDSYEQYF
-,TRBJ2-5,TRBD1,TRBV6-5,TGTGCCAGCAGTAAACAGGGGATCCAGTACTTC,CASSKQGIQYF
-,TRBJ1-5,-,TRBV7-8,TGTGCCAGCAGCTTAAGGGGGAAGGGGGATCAGCCCCAGCATTTT,CASSLRGKGDQPQHF
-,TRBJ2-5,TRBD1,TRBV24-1,TGTGCCACCAGTGCATGGACAGGGAGACAAGAGACCCAGTACTTC,CATSAWTGRQETQYF
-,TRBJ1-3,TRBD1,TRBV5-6,TGTGCCAGCAGCATACAGGGGTACCCCATATATTTT,CASSIQGYPIYF
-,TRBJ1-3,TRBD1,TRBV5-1,TGCGCCAGCAGTAGAGGGCAGGGGCTCGACAGGGGGCATGGAAACACCATATATTTT,CASSRGQGLDRGHGNTIYF
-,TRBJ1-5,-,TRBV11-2,TGTGCCAGCAGCCTGGACAGAAATCAGCCCCAGCATTTT,CASSLDRNQPQHF
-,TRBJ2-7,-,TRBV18,TGTGCCAGCTCACCTCCCGCGGACAGTGCCTACGAGCAGTACTTC,CASSPPADSAYEQYF
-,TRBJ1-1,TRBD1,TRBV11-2,TGTGCCAGCAGCATCCGGGACAGGGACCGTTTGGATGCTTTCTTT,CASSIRDRDRLDAFF
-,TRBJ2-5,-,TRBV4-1,TGCGCCAGCAGCCAAATCCAGGCGGGACCACAAGAGACCCAGTACTTC,CASSQIQAGPQETQYF
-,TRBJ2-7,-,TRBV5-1,TGCGCCAGCAGCTTGGGACAGGAGAGATACGAGCAGTACTTC,CASSLGQERYEQYF
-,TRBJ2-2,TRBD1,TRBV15,TGTGCCACCAGCAGAGGGCACAGGGGAGACACCGGGGAGCTGTTTTTT,CATSRGHRGDTGELFF
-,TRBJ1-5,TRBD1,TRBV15,TGTGCCACCAGCAGATTAAGATCCGGGACAGGTAATCAGCCCCAGCATTTT,CATSRLRSGTGNQPQHF
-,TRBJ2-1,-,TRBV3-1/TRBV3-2,TGTGCCAGCAGCCAAGACCAGGGAAAGGTTCGCGAGCAGTTCTTC,CASSQDQGKVREQFF
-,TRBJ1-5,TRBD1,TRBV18,TGTGCCAGCTCACCAACCTCTACAGGGGTCGGGCAGCCCCAGCATTTT,CASSPTSTGVGQPQHF
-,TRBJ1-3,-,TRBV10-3,TGTGCCATCAGTGACCCCCGGTCAGAGGGGGACACCATATATTTT,CAISDPRSEGDTIYF
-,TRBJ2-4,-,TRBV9,TGTGCCAGCAGCCAGGGGTCAGGTGCCAAAAACATTCAGTACTTC,CASSQGSGAKNIQYF
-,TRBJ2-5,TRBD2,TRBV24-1,TGTGCCACCAGTGATCCCCGGGGGGATGCAGAGACCCAGTACTTC,CATSDPRGDAETQYF